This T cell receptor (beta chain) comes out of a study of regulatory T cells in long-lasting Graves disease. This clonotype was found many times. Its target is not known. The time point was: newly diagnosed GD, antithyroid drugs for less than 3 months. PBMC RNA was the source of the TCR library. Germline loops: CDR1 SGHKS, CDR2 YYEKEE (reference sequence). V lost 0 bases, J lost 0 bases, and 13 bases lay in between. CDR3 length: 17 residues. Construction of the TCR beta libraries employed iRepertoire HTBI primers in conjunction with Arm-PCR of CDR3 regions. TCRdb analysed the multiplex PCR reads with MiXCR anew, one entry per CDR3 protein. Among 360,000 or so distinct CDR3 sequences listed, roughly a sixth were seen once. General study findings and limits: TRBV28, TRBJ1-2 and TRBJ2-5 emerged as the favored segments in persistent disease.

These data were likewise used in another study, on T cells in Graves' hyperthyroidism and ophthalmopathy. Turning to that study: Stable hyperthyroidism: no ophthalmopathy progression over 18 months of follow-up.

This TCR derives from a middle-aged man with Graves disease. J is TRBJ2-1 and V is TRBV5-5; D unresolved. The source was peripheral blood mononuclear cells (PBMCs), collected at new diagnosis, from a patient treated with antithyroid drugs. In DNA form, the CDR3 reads TGTGCCAGCAGCTTGGTTCTCCGGGTAAGCTCCTACAATGAGCAGTTCTTC. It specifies CASSLVLRVSSYNEQFF. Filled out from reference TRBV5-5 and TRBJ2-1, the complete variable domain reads DAGVTQSPTHLIKTRGQQVTLRCSPISGHKSVSWYQQVLGQGPQFIFQYYEKEERGRGNFPDRFSARQFPNYSSELNVNALLLGDSALYLCASSLVLRVSSYNEQFFGPGTRLTVL.